The rows below give T cell receptor beta chains drawn from one sample of a study of response to subunit inactivated influenza vaccine. TCRdb used MiXCR to reprocess the RT-PCR reads, holding one entry per CDR3 protein. The sample holds hundreds of thousands of distinct CDR3 sequences; about 14% are singletons and the top ten take 5.5% to 7%. The sequences come from PBMCs from blood, collected roughly 15 days before vaccination. The receptors here all came from a man aged 50-60 years who received an inactivated influenza vaccine. CDR3s include the opening cysteine and the closing phenylalanine or tryptophan. A D gene is named only where the DNA matches it firmly. Where a row states a size, it is once, few, many or the class of an expanded clone; other rows omit it.

clone_size j_call v_call d_call cdr3_nt cdr3_aa
- TRBJ2-1 TRBV24-1 - TGTGCCATCGGGTCCCGGGGAGAGTCCTACAATGAGCAGTTCTTC CAIGSRGESYNEQFF
- TRBJ1-2 TRBV12-3/TRBV12-4 - TGTGCCAGCAGTGGGGCCTTTGGCTACACCTTC CASSGAFGYTF
- TRBJ2-1 TRBV12-3/TRBV12-4 - TGTGCCAGCAGTTCCCCTTGGAGGGACAATGAGCAGTTCTTC CASSSPWRDNEQFF
many TRBJ1-1 TRBV12-3/TRBV12-4 - TGTGCCAGCAGTTTAGGGCGGACTGAAGCTTTCTTT CASSLGRTEAFF
few TRBJ1-3 TRBV12-3/TRBV12-4 - TGTGCCAGCAGACCGGGACCTGGAAACACCATATATTTT CASRPGPGNTIYF
few TRBJ2-1 TRBV7-9 - TGTGCCAGCAGCTTGGGACGGATCCCCTACAATGAGCAGTTCTTC CASSLGRIPYNEQFF
- TRBJ2-1 TRBV12-3/TRBV12-4 - TGTGCCAGCAGTTTACTTGGAGAACCGAATGAGCAGTTCTTC CASSLLGEPNEQFF
- TRBJ2-3 TRBV20-1 TRBD2 TGCAGTGTACCGGGACTAGCGGGATCGAACCCTAGCACAGATACGCAGTATTTT CSVPGLAGSNPSTDTQYF
- TRBJ2-2 TRBV12-3/TRBV12-4 - TGTGCCAGCGGGGGATCTTCCGGGGAGCTGTTTTTT CASGGSSGELFF
few TRBJ2-1 TRBV20-1 - TGCAGTGCCCGGGCGTACAATGAGCAGTTCTTC CSARAYNEQFF
- TRBJ2-5 TRBV20-1 TRBD2 TGCAGTGCTTCCGGGACTAGCGGGAGGGACCAGTACTTC CSASGTSGRDQYF
- TRBJ2-1 TRBV7-3 - TGTGCCAGCAGCTCCACCGGGGACTTGAACTCCTACAATGAGCAGTTCTTC CASSSTGDLNSYNEQFF
many TRBJ2-1 TRBV7-2 - TGTGCCAGCAGCTTAGCAGGGGGGCAATACAATGAGCAGTTCTTC CASSLAGGQYNEQFF
few TRBJ2-7 TRBV5-6 - TGTGCCAGCAGCTTACGGGAGAAGAGCTCCTACGAGCAGTACTTC CASSLREKSSYEQYF
- TRBJ1-2 TRBV21-1 - TGTGCCAGCAGCAACTCCCCGGGACAGGGCCCTTCTAACTATGGCTACACCTTC CASSNSPGQGPSNYGYTF
few TRBJ2-1 TRBV11-2 TRBD2 TGTGCCAGCAGCAAAACGGCAACTAGCGGGAGCCTCTACAATGAGCAGTTCTTC CASSKTATSGSLYNEQFF
many TRBJ1-2 TRBV15 - TGTGCCACCAGCAGAGAAAGGATTCAGGGTAGCTATGGCTACACCTTC CATSRERIQGSYGYTF
few TRBJ2-5 TRBV4-1 TRBD2 TGCGCCAGCAGCCTCCTCGCGGGACTAGCTCAAGAGACCCAGTACTTC CASSLLAGLAQETQYF
- TRBJ2-7 TRBV20-1 - TGCAGTGCCGCTGGGAAGCAGCTTATCTACGAGCAGTACTTC CSAAGKQLIYEQYF
many TRBJ1-2 TRBV4-2 TRBD1 TGTGCCAGCAGCCAAGATAGAGGGGGCTTCTTCTACACCTTC CASSQDRGGFFYTF
- TRBJ2-3 TRBV5-1 - TGCGCCAGCAGCGCCCAGACCTTGACCCACCCAGATACGCAGTATTTT CASSAQTLTHPDTQYF
once TRBJ2-3 TRBV10-3 TRBD2 TGTGCCATCAGTGGGGGGACTAGCCGGAGCACAGATACGCAGTATTTT CAISGGTSRSTDTQYF
- TRBJ2-3 TRBV4-3 - TGCGCCAGCAGCCAAGAGACTAGAGCGACAGATACGCAGTATTTT CASSQETRATDTQYF
- TRBJ1-2 TRBV14 - TGTGCCAGCAGCCCAGGGAAAGGCTACACCTTC CASSPGKGYTF
- TRBJ1-1 TRBV7-6 TRBD1 TGTGCCAGCAGAACTGGGACAGCTGAAGCTTTCTTT CASRTGTAEAFF
few TRBJ1-5 TRBV12-3/TRBV12-4 TRBD1 TGTGCCAGCAGTTCCAGAGACAGGGGGCCTTCAAGCAATCAGCCCCAGCATTTT CASSSRDRGPSSNQPQHF
- TRBJ1-2 TRBV5-1 TRBD1 TGCGCCAGCAGCTTGACGTACCGAGGAAGGGACAGGGGTACCTATGGCTACACCTTC CASSLTYRGRDRGTYGYTF
- TRBJ2-3 TRBV29-1 TRBD2 TGCAGCGTTGCGACCCTAGCGGGGGGCACAGATACGCAGTATTTT CSVATLAGGTDTQYF
few TRBJ2-2 TRBV28 TRBD2 TGTGCCAGCAGTAGAGGCGGGAGGAGAACCGGGGAGCTGTTTTTT CASSRGGRRTGELFF
- TRBJ1-6 TRBV4-2 - TGTGCCAGCAGCCAAGGGACCAACTCCTATAATTCACCCCTCCACTTT CASSQGTNSYNSPLHF
few TRBJ1-5 TRBV28 TRBD1 TGTGCCAGCAGGTTACGGGGACAGGGACGTGGACAGCCCCAGCATTTT CASRLRGQGRGQPQHF
few TRBJ2-2 TRBV29-1 - TGCAGCGTTCGTGAGGGCGGGGAGCTGTTTTTT CSVREGGELFF
few TRBJ2-4 TRBV11-2 TRBD1 TGTGCCAGCAGCTTAGAAGTCGGGACAGGGGTTGTGGTCAAAAACATTCAGTACTTC CASSLEVGTGVVVKNIQYF
- TRBJ1-6 TRBV6-2/TRBV6-3 - TGTGCCAGCAAAACGCAGGACTCCTATAATTCACCCCTCCACTTT CASKTQDSYNSPLHF
- TRBJ2-1 TRBV7-9 - TGTGCCAGCAGCTTAGCGGTAGCCGAGCAGTTCTTC CASSLAVAEQFF
- TRBJ1-1 TRBV6-6 - TGTGCCAGCAGTTACGGGACGAACACTGAAGCTTTCTTT CASSYGTNTEAFF
- TRBJ2-7 TRBV6-2/TRBV6-3 TRBD2 TGTGCCAGCAGCCGGGGACTAGCGGGGTACTACGAGCAGTACTTC CASSRGLAGYYEQYF
- TRBJ1-4 TRBV7-2 - TGTGCCAGCAGCTCGAGGGAACTTAGAGGTGAAAAACTGTTTTTT CASSSRELRGEKLFF
few TRBJ1-2 TRBV7-2 - TGTGCCAGCAGCTTAGGATACATGGCAGGCTATGGCTACACCTTC CASSLGYMAGYGYTF
- TRBJ2-3 TRBV5-1 - TGCGCCAGCAGCCCGAGAGAGGTAGGAGATACGCAGTATTTT CASSPREVGDTQYF
few TRBJ2-7 TRBV5-6 - TGTGCCAGCAGCTTGGCGGCTAGCGAGCAGTACTTC CASSLAASEQYF
- TRBJ1-2 TRBV5-1 - TGCGCCAGCAGCTTCGGGGGCAAGGACTATGGCTACACCTTC CASSFGGKDYGYTF
many TRBJ1-2 TRBV7-2 TRBD1 TGTGCCAGCAGCTTAACAGGGGCCTATGGCTACACCTTC CASSLTGAYGYTF
- TRBJ2-5 TRBV7-2 - TGTGCCAGCAGCTTCCAAGGGGGGCGCGGGGAGACCCAGTACTTC CASSFQGGRGETQYF
few TRBJ2-1 TRBV6-2/TRBV6-3 - TGTGCCAGCAGTTTTACGCTATTAGGCTCCTACAATGAGCAGTTCTTC CASSFTLLGSYNEQFF
few TRBJ2-7 TRBV20-1 - TGCAGTGCTAGAGGCCCCGGGGAGAGGGAGCAGTACTTC CSARGPGEREQYF